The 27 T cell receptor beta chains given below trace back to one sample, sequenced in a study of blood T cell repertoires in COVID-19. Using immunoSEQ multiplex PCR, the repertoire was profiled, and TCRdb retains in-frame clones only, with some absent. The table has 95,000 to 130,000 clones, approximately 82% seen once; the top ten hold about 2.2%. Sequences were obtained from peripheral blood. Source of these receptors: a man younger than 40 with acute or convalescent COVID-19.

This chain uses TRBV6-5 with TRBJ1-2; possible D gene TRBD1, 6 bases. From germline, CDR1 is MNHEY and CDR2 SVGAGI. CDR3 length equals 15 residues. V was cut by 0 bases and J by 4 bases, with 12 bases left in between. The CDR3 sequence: CASSYSFRGGYGYTF. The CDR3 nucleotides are TGTGCCAGCAGTTACTCGTTTAGAGGGGGCTATGGCTACACCTTC.

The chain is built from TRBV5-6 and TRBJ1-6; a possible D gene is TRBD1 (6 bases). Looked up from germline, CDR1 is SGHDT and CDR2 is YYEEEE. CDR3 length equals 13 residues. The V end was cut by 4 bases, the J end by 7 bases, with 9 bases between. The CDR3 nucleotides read TGTGCCAGCAGCCCCGGACAGAATTCACCCCTCCACTTT. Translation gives CASSPGQNSPLHF.

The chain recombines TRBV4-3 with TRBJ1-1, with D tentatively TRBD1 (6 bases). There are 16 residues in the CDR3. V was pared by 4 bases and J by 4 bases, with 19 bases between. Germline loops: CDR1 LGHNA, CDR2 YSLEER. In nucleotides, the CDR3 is TGCGCCAGCAGCCGGCGGGGGCAGGCGAAGATCACTGAAGCTTTCTTT. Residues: CASSRRGQAKITEAFF.

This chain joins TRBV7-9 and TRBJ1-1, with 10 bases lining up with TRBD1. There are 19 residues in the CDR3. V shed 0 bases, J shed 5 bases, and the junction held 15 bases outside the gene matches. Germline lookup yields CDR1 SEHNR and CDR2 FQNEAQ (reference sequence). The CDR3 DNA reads TGTGCCAGCAGCTTAGCTAGTGGACAGGGGGGATTTCGAGAGACTGAAGCTTTCTTT. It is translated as CASSLASGQGGFRETEAFF.

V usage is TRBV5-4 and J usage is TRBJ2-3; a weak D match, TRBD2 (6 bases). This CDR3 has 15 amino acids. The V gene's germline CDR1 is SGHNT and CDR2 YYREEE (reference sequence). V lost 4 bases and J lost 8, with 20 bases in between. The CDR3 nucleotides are TGTGCCAGCAGCCCGGGTGGAGGAGGGATCCCTACGCAGTATTTT. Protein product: CASSPGGGGIPTQYF.

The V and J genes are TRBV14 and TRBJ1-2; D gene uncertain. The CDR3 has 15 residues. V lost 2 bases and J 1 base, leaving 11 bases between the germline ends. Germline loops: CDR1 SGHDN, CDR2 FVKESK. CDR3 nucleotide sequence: TGTGCCAGCAGCCAATGGCAGGACTTTAACTATGGCTACACCTTC. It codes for CASSQWQDFNYGYTF. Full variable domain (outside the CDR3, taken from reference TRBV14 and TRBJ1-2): EAGVTQFPSHSVIEKGQTVTLRCDPISGHDNLYWYRRVMGKEIKFLLHFVKESKQDESGMPNNRFLAERTGGTYSTLKVQPAELEDSGVYFCASSQWQDFNYGYTFGSGTRLTVV.

Here the CDR3 reads CASSQVDRLYGYTF. CDR3 nucleotide sequence: TGTGCCAGCAGTCAGGTCGACAGACTCTATGGCTACACCTTC. The chain combines TRBV6-6 with TRBJ1-2; D might be TRBD1 (5 bases). The V end lost 5 bases, the J end lost 4 bases, and 14 bases lay between the germline ends. The CDR3 runs 14 residues. CDR1 is MNHNY and CDR2 is SVGAGI in the germline V gene (reference sequence).

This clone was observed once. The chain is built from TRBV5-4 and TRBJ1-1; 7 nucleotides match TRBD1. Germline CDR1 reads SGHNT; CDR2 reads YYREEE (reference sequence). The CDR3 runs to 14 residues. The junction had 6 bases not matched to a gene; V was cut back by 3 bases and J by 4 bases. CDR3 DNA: TGTGCCAGCAGCTCGACAGGGTCCGGCACTGAAGCTTTCTTT. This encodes CASSSTGSGTEAFF.

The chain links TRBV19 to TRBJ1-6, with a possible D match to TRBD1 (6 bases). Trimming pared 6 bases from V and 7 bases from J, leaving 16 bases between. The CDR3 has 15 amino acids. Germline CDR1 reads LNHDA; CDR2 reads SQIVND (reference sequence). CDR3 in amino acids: CASRLQGSGNSPLHF. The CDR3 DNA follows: TGTGCCAGTAGACTGCAGGGGTCAGGCAATTCACCCCTCCACTTT.

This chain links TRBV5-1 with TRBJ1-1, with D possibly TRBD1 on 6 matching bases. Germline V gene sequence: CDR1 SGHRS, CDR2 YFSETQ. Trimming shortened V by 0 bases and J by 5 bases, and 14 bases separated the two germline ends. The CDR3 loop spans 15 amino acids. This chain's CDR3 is CASSLGQGRGTEAFF. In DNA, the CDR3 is TGCGCCAGCAGCTTGGGGCAGGGGAGGGGAACTGAAGCTTTCTTT.

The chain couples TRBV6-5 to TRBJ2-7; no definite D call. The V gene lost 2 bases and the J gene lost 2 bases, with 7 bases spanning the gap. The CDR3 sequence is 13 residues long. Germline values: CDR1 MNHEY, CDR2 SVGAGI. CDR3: CASSYQVTYEQYF. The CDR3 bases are TGTGCCAGCAGTTACCAGGTTACCTACGAGCAGTACTTC.

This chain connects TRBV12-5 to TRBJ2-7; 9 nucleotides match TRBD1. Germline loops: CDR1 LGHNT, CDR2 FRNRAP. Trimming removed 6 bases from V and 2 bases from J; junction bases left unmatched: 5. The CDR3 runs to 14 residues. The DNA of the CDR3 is TGTGCTAGTGGCCCTAGACAGGGGGCCTACGAGCAGTACTTC. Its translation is CASGPRQGAYEQYF.

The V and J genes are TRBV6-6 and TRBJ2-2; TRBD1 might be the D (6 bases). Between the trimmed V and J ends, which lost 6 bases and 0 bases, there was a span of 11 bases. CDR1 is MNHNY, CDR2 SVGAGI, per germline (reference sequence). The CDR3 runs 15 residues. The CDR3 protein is CASSPTGPNTGELFF. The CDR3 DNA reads TGTGCCAGCAGCCCTACAGGGCCGAACACCGGGGAGCTGTTTTTT.

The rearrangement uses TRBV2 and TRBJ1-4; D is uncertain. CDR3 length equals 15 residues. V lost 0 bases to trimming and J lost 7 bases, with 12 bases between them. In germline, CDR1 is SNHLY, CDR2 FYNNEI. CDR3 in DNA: TGTGCCAGCAGTGAAGCCGGCGGGCTTAGTGAAAAACTGTTTTTT. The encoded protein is CASSEAGGLSEKLFF. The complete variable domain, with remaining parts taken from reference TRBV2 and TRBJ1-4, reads EPEVTQTPSHQVTQMGQEVILRCVPISNHLYFYWYRQILGQKVEFLVSFYNNEISEKSEIFDDQFSVERPDGSNFTLKIRSTKLEDSAMYFCASSEAGGLSEKLFFGSGTQLSVL.

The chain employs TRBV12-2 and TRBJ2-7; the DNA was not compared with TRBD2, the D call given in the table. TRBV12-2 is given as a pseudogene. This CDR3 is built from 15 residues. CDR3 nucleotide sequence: TGTGCAAGTCTGAGTGGGACTAGCGGGACCTACGAGCAGTACGTC. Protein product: CASLSGTSGTYEQYV.

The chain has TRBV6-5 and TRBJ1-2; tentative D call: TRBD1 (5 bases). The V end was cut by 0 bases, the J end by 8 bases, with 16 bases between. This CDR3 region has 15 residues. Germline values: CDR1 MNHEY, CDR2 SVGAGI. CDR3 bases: TGTGCCAGCAGTTACTCGGATGGGGCAAGTTTGGGCTACACCTTC. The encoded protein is CASSYSDGASLGYTF.

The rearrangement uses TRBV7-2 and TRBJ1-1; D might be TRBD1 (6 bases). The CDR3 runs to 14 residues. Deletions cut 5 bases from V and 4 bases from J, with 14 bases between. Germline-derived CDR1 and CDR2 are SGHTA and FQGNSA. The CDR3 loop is CASSQQGRSTEAFF. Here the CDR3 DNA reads TGTGCCAGCAGCCAACAGGGTAGGAGCACTGAAGCTTTCTTT.

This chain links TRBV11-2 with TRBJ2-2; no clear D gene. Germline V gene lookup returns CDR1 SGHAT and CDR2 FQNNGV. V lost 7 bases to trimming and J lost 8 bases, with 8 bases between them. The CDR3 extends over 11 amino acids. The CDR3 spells CASTFNGELFF. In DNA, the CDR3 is TGTGCCAGCACCTTCAATGGGGAGCTGTTTTTT.

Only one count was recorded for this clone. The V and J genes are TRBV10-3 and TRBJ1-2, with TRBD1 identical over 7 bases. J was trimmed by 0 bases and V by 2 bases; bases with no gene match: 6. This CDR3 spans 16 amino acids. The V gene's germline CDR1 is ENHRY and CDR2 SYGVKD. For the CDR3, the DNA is TGTGCCATCAGTGAGGGGGGGACAGAAGCTAACTATGGCTACACCTTC. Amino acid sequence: CAISEGGTEANYGYTF.

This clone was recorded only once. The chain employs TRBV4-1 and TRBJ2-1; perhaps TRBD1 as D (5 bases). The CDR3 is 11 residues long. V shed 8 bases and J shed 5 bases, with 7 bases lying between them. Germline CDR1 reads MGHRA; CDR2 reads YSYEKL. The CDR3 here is CASGAHNEQFF. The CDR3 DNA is TGCGCCAGCGGGGCTCACAATGAGCAGTTCTTC.

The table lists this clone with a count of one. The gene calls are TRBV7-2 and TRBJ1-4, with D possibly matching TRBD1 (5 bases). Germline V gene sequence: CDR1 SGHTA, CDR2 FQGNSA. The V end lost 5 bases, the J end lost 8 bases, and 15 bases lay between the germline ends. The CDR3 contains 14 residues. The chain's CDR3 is CASSREGRAEKLFF. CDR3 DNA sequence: TGTGCCAGCAGCCGGGAGGGGAGAGCGGAAAAACTGTTTTTT.

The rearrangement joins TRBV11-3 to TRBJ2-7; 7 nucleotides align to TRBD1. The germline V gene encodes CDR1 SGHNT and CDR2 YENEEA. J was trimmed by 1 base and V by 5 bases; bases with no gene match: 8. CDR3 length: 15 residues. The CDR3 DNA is TGTGCCAGCAGCCGCCGACAGGGAGCTTCCTACGAGCAGTACTTC. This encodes CASSRRQGASYEQYF. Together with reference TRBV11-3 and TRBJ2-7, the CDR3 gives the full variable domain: EAGVVQSPRYKIIEKKQPVAFWCNPISGHNTLYWYLQNLGQGPELLIRYENEEAVDDSQLPKDRFSAERLKGVDSTLKIQPAELGDSAVYLCASSRRQGASYEQYFGPGTRLTVT.

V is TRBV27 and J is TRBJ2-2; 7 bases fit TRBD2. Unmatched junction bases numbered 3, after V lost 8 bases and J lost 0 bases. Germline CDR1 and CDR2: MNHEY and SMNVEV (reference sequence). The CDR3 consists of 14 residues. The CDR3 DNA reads TGTGCCAGCTTACTAGCGACGAACACCGGGGAGCTGTTTTTT. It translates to CASLLATNTGELFF.

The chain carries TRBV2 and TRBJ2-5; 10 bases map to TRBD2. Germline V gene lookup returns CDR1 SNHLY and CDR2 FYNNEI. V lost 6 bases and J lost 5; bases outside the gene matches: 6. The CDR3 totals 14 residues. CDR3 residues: CASRGTSDWETQYF. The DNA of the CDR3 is TGTGCCAGCAGAGGGACTAGCGACTGGGAGACCCAGTACTTC.

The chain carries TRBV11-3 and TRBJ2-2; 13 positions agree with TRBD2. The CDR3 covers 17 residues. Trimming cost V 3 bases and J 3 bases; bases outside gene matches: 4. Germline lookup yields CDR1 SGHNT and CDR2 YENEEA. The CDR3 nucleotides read TGTGCCAGCAGCTTCGGACTAGCGGGAGCGGACACCGGGGAGCTGTTTTTT. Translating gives CASSFGLAGADTGELFF.

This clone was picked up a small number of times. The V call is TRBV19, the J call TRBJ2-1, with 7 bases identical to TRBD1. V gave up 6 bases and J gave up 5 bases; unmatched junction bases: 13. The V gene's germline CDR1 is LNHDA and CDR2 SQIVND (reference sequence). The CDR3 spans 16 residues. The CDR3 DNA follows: TGTGCCAGTAGCCCCGACAGGGCCCTTTATAACAATGAGCAGTTCTTC. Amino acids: CASSPDRALYNNEQFF.

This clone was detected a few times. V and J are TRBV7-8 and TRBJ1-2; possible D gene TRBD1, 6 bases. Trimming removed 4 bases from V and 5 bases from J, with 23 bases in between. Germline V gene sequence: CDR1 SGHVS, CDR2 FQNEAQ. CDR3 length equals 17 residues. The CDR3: CASSYNRVGFLLYGYTF. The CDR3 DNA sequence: TGTGCCAGCAGCTACAACAGGGTTGGTTTTCTCCTTTATGGCTACACCTTC.